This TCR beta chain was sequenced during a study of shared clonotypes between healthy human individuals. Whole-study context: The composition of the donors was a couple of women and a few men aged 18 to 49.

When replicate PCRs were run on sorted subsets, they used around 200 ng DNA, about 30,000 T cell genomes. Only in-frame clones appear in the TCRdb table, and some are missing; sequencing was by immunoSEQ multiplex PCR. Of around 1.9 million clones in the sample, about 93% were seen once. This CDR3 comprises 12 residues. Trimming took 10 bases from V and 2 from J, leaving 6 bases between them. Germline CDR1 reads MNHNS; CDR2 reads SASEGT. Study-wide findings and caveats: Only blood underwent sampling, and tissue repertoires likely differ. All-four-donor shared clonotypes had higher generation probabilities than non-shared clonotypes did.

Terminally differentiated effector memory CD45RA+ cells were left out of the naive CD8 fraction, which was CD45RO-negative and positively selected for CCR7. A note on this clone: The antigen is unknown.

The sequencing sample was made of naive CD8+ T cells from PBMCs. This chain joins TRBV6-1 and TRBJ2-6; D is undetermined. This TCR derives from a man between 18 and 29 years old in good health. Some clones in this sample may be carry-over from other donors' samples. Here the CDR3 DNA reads TGTGCCACTAAGACTGGGGCCAACGTCCTGACTTTC. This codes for CATKTGANVLTF.